These 8 T cell receptor beta chains were all obtained from the same sample, sequenced in a study of radiotherapy plus CTLA-4 blockade in lung cancer. Sequencing used immunoSEQ multiplex PCR; TCRdb keeps in-frame clones, though not all of them. Seen here are about 49,000 clones, approximately 91% observed once, and the top ten hold 6% to 8.5%. The sample in question was peripheral blood, obtained from a patient treated with radiotherapy plus ipilimumab. All receptors come from a human donor with non-small cell lung cancer whose response to radiotherapy plus ipilimumab could not be evaluated.

This clone occurred once. The chain uses TRBV5-1 and TRBJ2-4; 9 positions agree with TRBD1. J was trimmed by 0 bases and V by 2 bases; bases with no gene match: 9. From germline, CDR1 is SGHRS and CDR2 YFSETQ. CDR3 length equals 18 residues. The CDR3 bases are TGCGCCAGCAGCTTTGGGTGGGACAGGGACCTAGCCAAAAACATTCAGTACTTC. Amino acid sequence: CASSFGWDRDLAKNIQYF.

The chain has TRBV19 and TRBJ2-1, with 14 bases fitting TRBD2. V trimming: 7 bases; J trimming: 8 bases; junction bases outside the gene matches: 7. The CDR3 contains 15 residues. Germline V gives CDR1 LNHDA, CDR2 SQIVND (reference sequence). The CDR3 sequence: CASTRLAGGVDEQFF. The CDR3 DNA follows: TGTGCCAGTACCCGACTAGCGGGAGGGGTCGATGAGCAGTTCTTC.

Here the CDR3 DNA reads TGCGCCAGCAGCTTGGGGGGGACTAGTCGAGAGACCCAGTACTTC. It codes for CASSLGGTSRETQYF. The rearrangement uses TRBV5-1 and TRBJ2-5; TRBD2 agrees at 8 bases. The length of the CDR3 is 15 residues. The J segment lost 4 bases and the V segment lost 0 bases, leaving 5 bases of the junction unmatched. Germline V CDR1 and CDR2: SGHRS, YFSETQ.

This chain uses TRBV5-8 with TRBJ2-5, with TRBD2 matching over 8 bases. Germline V gene data show CDR1 as SGHTS and CDR2 as YDEGEE. Trimming took 7 bases from V and 2 from J; bases not matched to a gene: 10. CDR3 size: 15 residues. This CDR3 reads CASQREGIRQETQYF. DNA of the CDR3: TGTGCCAGCCAACGGGAGGGGATAAGGCAAGAGACCCAGTACTTC.

The chain recombines TRBV7-9 with TRBJ1-5; 10 nucleotides agree with TRBD1. The CDR3 consists of 17 residues. Germline-derived CDR1 and CDR2 are SEHNR and FQNEAQ (reference sequence). The junction had 12 bases not matched to a gene; V was cut back by 5 bases and J by 5 bases. The CDR3 bases are TGTGCCAGCAGCGTCGGACAGGGGGGTGCAGCCTATCAGCCCCAGCATTTT. Its protein product is CASSVGQGGAAYQPQHF.

This chain connects TRBV5-1 to TRBJ1-2, with D possibly matching TRBD1 (5 bases). Trimming left V 1 base short and J 8 bases short, with 18 bases between. This CDR3 comprises 15 residues. CDR1 is SGHRS, CDR2 YFSETQ, per germline. The CDR3 sequence is CASSLMGLIDEGYTF. The CDR3 coding sequence is TGCGCCAGCAGCTTGATGGGACTGATCGATGAGGGCTACACCTTC.

This clone was counted only a few times. V usage is TRBV5-4 and J usage is TRBJ2-7; perhaps TRBD1 as D (5 bases). The CDR3 totals 14 residues. Looked up from germline, CDR1 is SGHNT and CDR2 is YYREEE (reference sequence). Trimming removed 1 base at V and 3 bases at J, with 11 bases between. DNA of the CDR3: TGTGCCAGCAGCTTGCCAGACAGAGTCTACGAGCAGTACTTC. Amino acid sequence: CASSLPDRVYEQYF.

The chain joins TRBV28 to TRBJ2-4; D is possibly TRBD1 (5 bases). CDR3 length equals 13 residues. V was clipped by 7 bases and J by 9 bases, with 16 bases between them. CDR1 is MDHEN and CDR2 is SYDVKM in the germline V gene. In nucleotides, the CDR3 is TGTGCCAGCATGGGGCGCACCTCCTCCATTCAGTACTTC. Protein sequence: CASMGRTSSIQYF.